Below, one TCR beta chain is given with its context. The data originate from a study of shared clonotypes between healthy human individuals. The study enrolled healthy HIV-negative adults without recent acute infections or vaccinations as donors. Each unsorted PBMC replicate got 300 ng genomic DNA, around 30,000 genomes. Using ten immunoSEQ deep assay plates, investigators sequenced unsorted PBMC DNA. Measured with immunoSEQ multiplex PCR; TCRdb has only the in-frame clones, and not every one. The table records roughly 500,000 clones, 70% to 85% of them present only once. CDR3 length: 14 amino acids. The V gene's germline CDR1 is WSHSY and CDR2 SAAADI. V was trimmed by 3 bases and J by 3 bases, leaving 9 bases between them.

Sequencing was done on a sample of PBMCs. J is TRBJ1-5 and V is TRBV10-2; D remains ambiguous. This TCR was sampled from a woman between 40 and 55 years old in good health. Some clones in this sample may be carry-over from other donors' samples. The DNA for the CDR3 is TGCGCCAGCAGTGACTCCAGCCTCAATCAGCCCCAGCATTTT. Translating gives CASSDSSLNQPQHF.